These 7 T cell receptor beta chains share one sample of origin, sequenced in a study of T cell repertoires in aging, cancer and after chemotherapy. A mixed TRB-A/B primer pool amplified rearranged TRB by multiplex touch-down PCR. MiXCR was run by TCRdb on the multiplex PCR reads, yielding one entry per CDR3 protein. The sample shows about 6,200 distinct CDR3 sequences, around 30% of them seen only once. Peripheral blood genomic DNA, not sorted cells or RNA, was the template. Input material: blood. The receptors here all came from a human donor with a blood cancer.

The rearrangement joins TRBV20-1 to TRBJ2-7, with 8 bases identical to TRBD2. Germline values: CDR1 DFQATT, CDR2 SNEGSKA (reference sequence). The CDR3 runs to 14 residues. Unmatched junction bases numbered 10, after V lost 5 bases and J lost 4 bases. In DNA form, the CDR3 reads TGCAGTGCTCCCCCGGGGGGGGCCGGGTACGAGCAGTACTTC. This sequence encodes CSAPPGGAGYEQYF.

The rearrangement uses TRBV28 and TRBJ1-5, with 8 bases identical to TRBD1. The germline CDR1 and CDR2 sequences are MDHEN and SYDVKM. Trimming cost V 5 bases and J 5 bases; bases outside gene matches: 11. The CDR3 loop spans 16 amino acids. CDR3 in amino acids: CASSRPGQVLYQPQHF. CDR3 DNA: TGTGCCAGCAGTCGTCCGGGACAGGTCCTTTATCAGCCCCAGCATTTT.

On this clonotype: Being one base from a much bigger clone, this may be a read error. The chain is built from TRBV5-1 and TRBJ2-1; TRBD2 matches 8 bases. This CDR3 has 15 amino acids. Germline-derived CDR1 and CDR2 are SGHRS and YFSETQ. The CDR3 coding sequence is TGCGCCAGCAGCTTTGAACTAGCGGCCTACAATGAGCAGTTATTC. Amino acids: CASSFELAAYNEQLF.

V usage is TRBV12-3 or TRBV12-4 and J usage is TRBJ2-7, with 8 nucleotides matching TRBD2. The V gene end was trimmed by 5 bases and the J gene end by 6 bases; junction bases not matched to a gene: 12. CDR3 length: 15 residues. The CDR3 DNA is TGTGCCAGCAGTGACCTATCAGCGGGAGCTACCGAGCAGTACTTC. Amino acids: CASSDLSAGATEQYF.

Concerning this clonotype itself: One base away lies a much larger clone, so this may be a sequencing read error. The chain uses TRBV12-3 or TRBV12-4 and TRBJ2-2, with 7 bases aligning to TRBD2. V lost 5 bases to trimming and J lost 7 bases; unmatched junction nucleotides: 7. The CDR3 is 14 amino acids. The CDR3 DNA reads TGTGCCAGCAGTGGGACTGGGGAGGGCGGGGAGCTGTTTTTT. It is translated as CASSGTGEGGELFF.

Relative to its sample, this clonotype is medium-sized (0.01 to 0.1%). The V and J genes are TRBV19 and TRBJ2-5, with 8 bases identical to TRBD1. The J segment lost 5 bases and the V segment lost 5 bases, leaving 16 bases of the junction unmatched. Germline lookup yields CDR1 LNHDA and CDR2 SQIVND (reference sequence). The CDR3 extends over 17 amino acids. The CDR3 loop is CASSLAGTGLGRETQYF. As DNA, the CDR3 is TGTGCCAGTAGTCTCGCGGGGACAGGTCTGGGGAGGGAGACCCAGTACTTC.

This clonotype was seen more than once but under ten times. The CDR3 coding sequence is TGCAGTGCTAGATCCCAGAGAGAGTCACCCCTCCACTTT. This sequence encodes CSARSQRESPLHF. The rearrangement links TRBV20-1 to TRBJ1-6; unclear D gene. The CDR3 length is 13 residues. The V gene lost 2 bases and the J gene lost 10 bases, with 12 bases spanning the gap. Per germline, CDR1 DFQATT and CDR2 SNEGSKA (reference sequence).